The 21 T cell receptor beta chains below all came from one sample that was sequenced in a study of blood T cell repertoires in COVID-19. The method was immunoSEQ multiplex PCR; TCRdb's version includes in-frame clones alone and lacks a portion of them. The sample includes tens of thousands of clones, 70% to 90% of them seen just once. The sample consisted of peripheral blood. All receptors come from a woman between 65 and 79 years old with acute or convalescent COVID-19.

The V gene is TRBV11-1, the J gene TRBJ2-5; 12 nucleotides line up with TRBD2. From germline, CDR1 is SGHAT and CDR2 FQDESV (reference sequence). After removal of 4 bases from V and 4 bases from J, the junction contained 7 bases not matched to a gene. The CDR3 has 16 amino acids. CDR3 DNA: TGTGCCAGCAGCTCCGGACTAGCGGGAACCCCAGAGACCCAGTACTTC. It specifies CASSSGLAGTPETQYF.

DNA of the CDR3: TGTGCCAGCAGTACCCGGACTGCTCAGGGCTACACCTTC. Its translation is CASSTRTAQGYTF. The gene calls are TRBV6-5 and TRBJ1-2; no reliable D call. Germline V CDR1 and CDR2: MNHEY, SVGAGI. Trimming shortened V by 5 bases and J by 8 bases, and 15 bases separated the two germline ends. The CDR3 contains 13 residues.

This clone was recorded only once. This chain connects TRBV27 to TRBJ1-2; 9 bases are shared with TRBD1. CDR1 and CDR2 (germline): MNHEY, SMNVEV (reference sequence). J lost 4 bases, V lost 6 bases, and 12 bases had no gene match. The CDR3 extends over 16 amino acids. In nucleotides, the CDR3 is TGTGCCAGCAGCTCGGATACCGGGACAGGGTTCTATGGCTACACCTTC. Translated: CASSSDTGTGFYGYTF.

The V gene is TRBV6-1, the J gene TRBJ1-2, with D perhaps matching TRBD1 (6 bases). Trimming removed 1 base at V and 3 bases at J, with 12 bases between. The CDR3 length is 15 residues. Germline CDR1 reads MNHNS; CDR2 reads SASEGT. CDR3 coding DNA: TGTGCCAGCAGTGAAGGACAGGCTTACTACTATGGCTACACCTTC. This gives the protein CASSEGQAYYYGYTF.

The CDR3 sequence: CASSPPAGGETQYF. In DNA form, the CDR3 reads TGTGCCAGCTCACCACCCGCAGGGGGAGAGACCCAGTACTTC. The rearrangement joins TRBV18 to TRBJ2-5, with 7 positions matching TRBD1. Germline CDR1 and CDR2: KGHSH and LQKENI. After removal of 0 bases from V and 4 bases from J, the junction contained 2 bases not matched to a gene. The CDR3 is made up of 14 amino acids. The full variable domain, rest sourced from reference TRBV18 and TRBJ2-5, is NAGVMQNPRHLVRRRGQEARLRCSPMKGHSHVYWYRQLPEEGLKFMVYLQKENIIDESGMPKERFSAEFPKEGPSILRIQQVVRGDSAAYFCASSPPAGGETQYFGPGTRLLVL.

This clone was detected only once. The chain's CDR3 is CASSQSFSSGDITDTQYF. CDR3 nucleotide sequence: TGTGCCAGCAGTCAATCCTTTTCTAGCGGGGACATCACAGATACGCAGTATTTT. The chain is built from TRBV6-6 and TRBJ2-3, with 9 bases identical to TRBD2. The V segment lost 5 bases and the J segment 2 bases; nucleotides outside the gene matches: 14. This CDR3 comprises 18 residues. Germline V gene lookup returns CDR1 MNHNY and CDR2 SVGAGI (reference sequence).

The CDR3 sequence: CASSHNARTGGIGEQYF. CDR3 nucleotide sequence: TGTGCCAGCAGCCATAATGCGAGGACAGGGGGTATCGGCGAGCAGTACTTC. The chain joins TRBV14 to TRBJ2-7; 10 bases match TRBD1. From germline, CDR1 is SGHDN and CDR2 FVKESK. This CDR3 is 17 amino acids long. J gave up 6 bases and V 3 bases, and 14 bases lay outside the gene matches.

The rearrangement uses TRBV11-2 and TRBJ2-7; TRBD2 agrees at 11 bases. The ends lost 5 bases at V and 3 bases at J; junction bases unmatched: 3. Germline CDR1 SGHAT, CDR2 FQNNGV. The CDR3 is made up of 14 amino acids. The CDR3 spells CASSTGLAVYEQYF. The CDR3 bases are TGTGCCAGCAGCACGGGACTAGCGGTCTACGAGCAGTACTTC.

The CDR3 DNA sequence: TGTGCCAGCAGGGAGGCTCCCTCCTATGGCTACACCTTC. As protein: CASREAPSYGYTF. The chain carries TRBV2 and TRBJ1-2; D gene unclear. From germline, CDR1 is SNHLY and CDR2 FYNNEI. Trimming shortened V by 6 bases and J by 4 bases, and 12 bases separated the two germline ends. CDR3 length equals 13 residues.

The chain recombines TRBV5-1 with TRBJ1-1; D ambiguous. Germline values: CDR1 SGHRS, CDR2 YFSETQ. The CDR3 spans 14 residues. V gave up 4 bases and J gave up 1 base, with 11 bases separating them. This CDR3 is CASSRLGENTEAFF. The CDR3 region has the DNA TGCGCCAGCAGCCGCCTGGGAGAGAACACTGAAGCTTTCTTT. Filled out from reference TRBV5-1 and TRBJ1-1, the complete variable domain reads KAGVTQTPRYLIKTRGQQVTLSCSPISGHRSVSWYQQTPGQGLQFLFEYFSETQRNKGNFPGRFSGRQFSNSRSEMNVSTLELGDSALYLCASSRLGENTEAFFGQGTRLTVV.

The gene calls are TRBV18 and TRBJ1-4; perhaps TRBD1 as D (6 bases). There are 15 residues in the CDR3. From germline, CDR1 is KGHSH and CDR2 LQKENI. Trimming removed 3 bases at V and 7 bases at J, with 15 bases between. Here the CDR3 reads CASSPGQLTIEKLFF. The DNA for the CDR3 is TGTGCCAGCTCACCCGGACAGCTAACAATTGAAAAACTGTTTTTT.

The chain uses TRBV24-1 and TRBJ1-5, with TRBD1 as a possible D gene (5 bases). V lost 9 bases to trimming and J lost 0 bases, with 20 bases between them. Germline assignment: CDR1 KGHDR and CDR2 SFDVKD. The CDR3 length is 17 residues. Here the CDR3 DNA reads TGTGCCACCCAGCGGGACCCACAACCAAATAGCAATCAGCCCCAGCATTTT. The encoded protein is CATQRDPQPNSNQPQHF.

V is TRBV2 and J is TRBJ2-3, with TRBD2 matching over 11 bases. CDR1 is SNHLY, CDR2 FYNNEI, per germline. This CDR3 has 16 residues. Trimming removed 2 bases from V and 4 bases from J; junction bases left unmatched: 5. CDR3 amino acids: CASSEWGLAVADTQYF. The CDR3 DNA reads TGTGCCAGCAGTGAATGGGGACTAGCGGTCGCAGATACGCAGTATTTT. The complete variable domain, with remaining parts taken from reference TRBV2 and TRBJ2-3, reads EPEVTQTPSHQVTQMGQEVILRCVPISNHLYFYWYRQILGQKVEFLVSFYNNEISEKSEIFDDQFSVERPDGSNFTLKIRSTKLEDSAMYFCASSEWGLAVADTQYFGPGTRLTVL.

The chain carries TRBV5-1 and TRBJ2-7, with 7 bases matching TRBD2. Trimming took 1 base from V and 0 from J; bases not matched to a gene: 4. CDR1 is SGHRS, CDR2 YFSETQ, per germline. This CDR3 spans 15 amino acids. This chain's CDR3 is CASSLLGGSSYEQYF. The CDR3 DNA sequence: TGCGCCAGCAGCTTGTTGGGGGGGAGCTCCTACGAGCAGTACTTC. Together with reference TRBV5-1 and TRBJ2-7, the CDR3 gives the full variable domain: KAGVTQTPRYLIKTRGQQVTLSCSPISGHRSVSWYQQTPGQGLQFLFEYFSETQRNKGNFPGRFSGRQFSNSRSEMNVSTLELGDSALYLCASSLLGGSSYEQYFGPGTRLTVT.

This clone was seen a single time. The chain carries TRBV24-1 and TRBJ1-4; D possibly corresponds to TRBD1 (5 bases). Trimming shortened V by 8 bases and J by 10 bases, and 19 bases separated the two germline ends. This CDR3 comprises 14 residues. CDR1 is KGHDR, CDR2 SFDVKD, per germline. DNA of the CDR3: TGTGCCACCACCTCCGCGGGGCCCTTTGGAAAACTGTTTTTT. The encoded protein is CATTSAGPFGKLFF.

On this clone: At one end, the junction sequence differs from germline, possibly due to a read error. The CDR3 loop is CASSQAGQGKEQYF. CDR3 in DNA: TGTGCCAGCAGTCAAGCGGGACAGGGAAAGGAGCAGTACTTC. This chain links TRBV2 with TRBJ2-7, with 9 bases aligning to TRBD1. This CDR3 contains 14 residues. Germline loops: CDR1 SNHLY, CDR2 FYNNEI.

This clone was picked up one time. The CDR3 loop reads CASSQSDRWNTEAFF. The CDR3 DNA follows: TGTGCCAGCAGCCAATCGGACAGGTGGAACACTGAAGCTTTCTTT. V and J are TRBV3-1 (or the pseudogene TRBV3-2) and TRBJ1-1, with 7 bases that match TRBD1. The V gene end was trimmed by 2 bases and the J gene end by 1 base; junction bases not matched to a gene: 4. CDR1 is LGHDT and CDR2 is YNNKEL in the germline V gene (reference sequence). CDR3 length: 15 residues.

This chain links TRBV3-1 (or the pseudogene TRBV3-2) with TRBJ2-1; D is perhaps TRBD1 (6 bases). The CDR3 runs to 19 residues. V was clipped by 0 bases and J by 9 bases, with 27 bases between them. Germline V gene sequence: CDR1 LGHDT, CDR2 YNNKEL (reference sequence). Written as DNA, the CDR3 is TGTGCCAGCAGCCAAGAGGTCTTAAACAGGGTGGGGAGCTCCAGTGAGCAGTTCTTC. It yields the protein CASSQEVLNRVGSSSEQFF.

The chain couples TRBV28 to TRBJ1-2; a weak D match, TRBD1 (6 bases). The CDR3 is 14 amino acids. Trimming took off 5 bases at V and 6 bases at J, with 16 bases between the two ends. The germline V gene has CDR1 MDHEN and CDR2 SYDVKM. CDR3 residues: CASSPRTVENGYTF. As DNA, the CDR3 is TGTGCCAGCAGTCCGAGGACAGTAGAGAATGGCTACACCTTC.

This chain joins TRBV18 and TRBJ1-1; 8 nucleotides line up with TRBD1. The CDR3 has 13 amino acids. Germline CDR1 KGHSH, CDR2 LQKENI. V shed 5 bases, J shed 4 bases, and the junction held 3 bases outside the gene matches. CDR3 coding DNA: TGTGCCAGCTCATGGCAGGGGGCCACTGAAGCTTTCTTT. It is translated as CASSWQGATEAFF.

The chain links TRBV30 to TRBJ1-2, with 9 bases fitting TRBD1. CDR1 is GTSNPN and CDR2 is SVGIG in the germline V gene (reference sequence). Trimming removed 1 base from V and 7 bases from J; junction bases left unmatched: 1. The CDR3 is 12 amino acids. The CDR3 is CAWSGDRAGYTF. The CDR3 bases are TGTGCCTGGAGTGGGGACAGGGCTGGCTACACCTTC.